This T cell receptor (beta chain) was recovered during a study of T cell responses to AZD1222 COVID-19 vaccine. Findings and limits, study-wide: White British donors predominated, females outnumbered males, and clonal diversity was possibly underestimated. At baseline, seropositivity was found in only a handful of AZD1222 recipients. Nearly half of spike-specific TCRs reportedly target variant regions that are unmutated in the B.1.351 and B.1.1.7 variants.

This table comes from immunoSEQ multiplex PCR, and its TCRdb copy is limited to in-frame clones, with some not included. The data show just over 150,000 clones, with approximately 86% seen just once and 5.5% to 8% held by the top ten. Concerning this clone: The antigen remains undetermined.

This CDR3 is built from 16 residues. CDR1 SGHVS and CDR2 FNYEAQ come from the germline V gene. V lost 4 bases, J lost 0 bases, and 6 bases stayed unmatched. Source: peripheral blood, taken after recovery from COVID-19. The J gene is TRBJ1-3, the V gene TRBV7-6; 7 bases match TRBD1. The sequence was collected from an adult who had recovered from COVID-19. CDR3 sequence reads: CASSSTGQISGNTIYF. The CDR3 DNA sequence: TGTGCCAGCAGCTCCACGGGACAGATCTCTGGAAACACCATATATTTT. The whole variable domain, remainder taken from reference TRBV7-6 and TRBJ1-3, is GAGVSQSPRYKVTKRGQDVALRCDPISGHVSLYWYRQALGQGPEFLTYFNYEAQQDKSGLPNDRFSAERPEGSISTLTIQRTEQRDSAMYRCASSSTGQISGNTIYFGEGSWLTVV.